One and the same sample provided the 21 T cell receptor beta chains below, sequenced in a study of T cell responses to AZD1222 COVID-19 vaccine. Repertoires were generated with immunoSEQ multiplex PCR, while TCRdb's copy carries only in-frame clones and drops some. Here the sample spans 110,000 or so clones, 91% being singletons. This material consisted of peripheral blood, taken on day 0 of AZD1222 vaccination. These receptors were taken from an adult in good health.

The CDR3 is CASSLAGGNQPQHF. CDR3 DNA sequence: TGTGCCAGCAGTTTAGCGGGCGGCAATCAGCCCCAGCATTTT. The rearrangement joins TRBV28 to TRBJ1-5; D gene ambiguous. CDR3 length: 14 amino acids. V was trimmed by 2 bases and J by 2 bases, leaving 7 bases between them. Germline lookup yields CDR1 MDHEN and CDR2 SYDVKM.

The rearrangement uses TRBV6-5 and TRBJ1-1, with a possible D match to TRBD1 (6 bases). This CDR3 is built from 15 residues. CDR1 MNHEY and CDR2 SVGAGI come from the germline V gene. V shed 0 bases and J shed 1 base, with 9 bases lying between them. CDR3 loop: CASSYSGTQNTEAFF. In DNA form, the CDR3 reads TGTGCCAGCAGTTACTCTGGGACACAGAACACTGAAGCTTTCTTT.

V gene TRBV3-1 (or the pseudogene TRBV3-2) combines with J gene TRBJ1-4; no firm D call. Trimming stripped 0 bases from V and 0 bases from J, with 5 bases between. Germline V CDR1 and CDR2: LGHDT, YNNKEL (reference sequence). The CDR3 runs to 15 residues. CDR3 protein: CASSQDWPTNEKLFF. In nucleotides, the CDR3 is TGTGCCAGCAGCCAAGATTGGCCAACTAATGAAAAACTGTTTTTT.

The V gene is TRBV29-1, the J gene TRBJ2-7, with 9 bases aligning to TRBD1. The germline V gene encodes CDR1 SQVTM and CDR2 ANQGSEA. V was clipped by 3 bases and J by 1 base; unmatched bases: 4. The CDR3 covers 14 residues. The CDR3 DNA is TGCAGCGTTGACCCCGGGACAGGGTCCTACGAGCAGTACTTC. Translated: CSVDPGTGSYEQYF.

The J gene is TRBJ2-3, the V gene TRBV5-1; 10 bases agree with TRBD2. CDR3 size: 17 residues. Germline assignment: CDR1 SGHRS and CDR2 YFSETQ. V shed 3 bases, J shed 7 bases, and the junction held 14 bases outside the gene matches. The CDR3 DNA follows: TGCGCCAGCAGCTCCATGGGAGCGGGGGGGCCTAAATATACGCAGTATTTT. Its translation: CASSSMGAGGPKYTQYF.

The chain links TRBV5-1 to TRBJ2-7, with unresolved D. Trimming left V 1 base short and J 5 bases short, with 7 bases between. CDR1 is SGHRS, CDR2 YFSETQ, per germline. The CDR3 loop spans 12 amino acids. CDR3 nucleotide sequence: TGCGCCAGCAGCTTGAGGCCTCACGAGCAGTACTTC. Its protein is CASSLRPHEQYF.

The V and J genes are TRBV14 and TRBJ2-2; D is ambiguous. The CDR3 runs 14 residues. The germline V and J ends were trimmed by 1 base and 4 bases, with 7 bases remaining between them. Germline-derived CDR1 and CDR2 are SGHDN and FVKESK. The CDR3 DNA reads as TGTGCCAGCAGCCAAGGAGCCATCACCGGGGAGCTGTTTTTT. Its translation is CASSQGAITGELFF.

The gene calls are TRBV3-1 (or the pseudogene TRBV3-2) and TRBJ1-5; the D is unclear. The CDR3 has 16 residues. CDR1 and CDR2 from the germline V gene are LGHDT and YNNKEL (reference sequence). Trimming cost V 0 bases and J 2 bases, with 11 bases left between them. The CDR3 loop reads CASSQDRGFGNQPQHF. In nucleotides, the CDR3 is TGTGCCAGCAGCCAAGATCGGGGTTTTGGCAATCAGCCCCAGCATTTT.

The genes are TRBV6-1 and TRBJ2-2, with D possibly TRBD1 on 5 matching bases. Trimming shortened V by 2 bases and J by 5 bases, and 12 bases separated the two germline ends. The CDR3 is 15 amino acids. Germline CDR1 reads MNHNS; CDR2 reads SASEGT. The CDR3 is CASSELTARTGELFF. The CDR3 bases are TGTGCCAGCAGTGAATTGACAGCAAGGACCGGGGAGCTGTTTTTT.

In its sample, this clone was seen once. V and J are TRBV9 and TRBJ1-5; D is ambiguous. Trimming removed 0 bases at V and 0 bases at J, with 10 bases between. The germline V gene has CDR1 SGDLS and CDR2 YYNGEE. This CDR3 has 16 residues. In DNA form, the CDR3 reads TGTGCCAGCAGCGTAGGGGCGGATTATAGCAATCAGCCCCAGCATTTT. Protein sequence: CASSVGADYSNQPQHF.

CDR3 protein: CASSRDGGGRYTF. CDR3 nucleotide sequence: TGTGCCAGTAGCCGAGACGGTGGAGGCCGCTACACCTTC. V usage is TRBV19 and J usage is TRBJ1-2; D unclear. Between the trimmed V and J ends, which lost 6 bases and 9 bases, there was a span of 17 bases. Germline CDR1 LNHDA, CDR2 SQIVND (reference sequence). The CDR3 runs 13 residues.

The count of this clone is one. The chain joins TRBV10-1 to TRBJ2-5, with 9 bases lining up with TRBD2. V was pared by 7 bases and J by 1 base, with 10 bases of the junction left unmatched. The CDR3 runs 16 residues. Germline values: CDR1 WNHNN, CDR2 SYGVQD (reference sequence). The CDR3 protein is CASTGRDSGGQETQYF. The DNA of the CDR3 is TGCGCCAGCACCGGTAGAGATAGCGGGGGCCAAGAGACCCAGTACTTC.

This sequence joins TRBV7-2 and TRBJ2-5; 9 positions match TRBD2. The V segment lost 1 base and the J segment 2 bases; nucleotides outside the gene matches: 5. This CDR3 region has 16 residues. Germline-derived CDR1 and CDR2 are SGHTA and FQGNSA. The CDR3 region has the DNA TGTGCCAGCAGCTTAGGTGTTAGCGGGGGTCAAGAGACCCAGTACTTC. It yields the protein CASSLGVSGGQETQYF.

The chain carries TRBV2 and TRBJ1-2; possibly TRBD1 for D (6 bases). The germline V and J ends were trimmed by 0 bases and 4 bases, with 18 bases remaining between them. Germline assignment: CDR1 SNHLY and CDR2 FYNNEI. The CDR3 covers 17 residues. The CDR3 loop is CASSEALGGGRTYGYTF. CDR3 in DNA: TGTGCCAGCAGTGAAGCGCTTGGGGGGGGCCGGACCTATGGCTACACCTTC.

This chain joins TRBV6-4 and TRBJ1-2; 8 bases align to TRBD1. This CDR3 contains 13 residues. Germline values: CDR1 MRHNA, CDR2 SNTAGT. V shed 6 bases and J 6 bases; nucleotides not matched to a gene: 6. In DNA, the CDR3 is TGTGCCAGCAGACAGGGGGTATACGATGGCTACACCTTC. This sequence encodes CASRQGVYDGYTF.

V gene TRBV7-6 combines with J gene TRBJ1-1, with a tentative D call TRBD1 (6 bases). The V gene's germline CDR1 is SGHVS and CDR2 FNYEAQ. There are 15 residues in the CDR3. V lost 5 bases, J lost 2 bases, and 15 bases lay in between. The CDR3 nucleotides read TGTGCCAGCAGCCAAGAGGGGGGAGTTAACACTGAAGCTTTCTTT. This translates into CASSQEGGVNTEAFF.

J is TRBJ2-2 and V is TRBV7-6; D unresolved. Trimming took 1 base from V and 4 from J, leaving 10 bases between them. The V gene's germline CDR1 is SGHVS and CDR2 FNYEAQ. The CDR3 runs to 15 residues. CDR3 DNA sequence: TGTGCCAGCAGCTTAGGTCTACCGGGCACCGGGGAGCTGTTTTTT. Its protein product is CASSLGLPGTGELFF.

This clone was seen only once. The CDR3 loop reads CASSLGLAGPDTQYF. CDR3 DNA: TGTGCCAGCAGCTTGGGACTAGCGGGGCCAGATACGCAGTATTTT. The rearrangement links TRBV7-8 to TRBJ2-3; TRBD2 matches at 13 bases. The V segment lost 3 bases and the J segment 4 bases; nucleotides outside the gene matches: 1. CDR1 SGHVS and CDR2 FQNEAQ come from the germline V gene. This CDR3 comprises 15 residues. Supplemented by reference TRBV7-8 and TRBJ2-3, the full variable domain reads GAGVSQSPRYKVAKRGQDVALRCDPISGHVSLFWYQQALGQGPEFLTYFQNEAQLDKSGLPSDRFFAERPEGSVSTLKIQRTQQEDSAVYLCASSLGLAGPDTQYFGPGTRLTVL.

This rearrangement joins TRBV7-9 to TRBJ1-1; 9 bases map to TRBD1. The CDR3 has 15 amino acids. Germline V gene data show CDR1 as SEHNR and CDR2 as FQNEAQ (reference sequence). Trimming at V came to 4 bases and at J to 2 bases, leaving 5 bases not matched to a gene. The CDR3 bases are TGTGCCAGCAGCTCCGGGACAGGGCAAAACACTGAAGCTTTCTTT. Translating gives CASSSGTGQNTEAFF.

The chain carries TRBV30 and TRBJ1-4; D remains unclear. V was clipped by 0 bases and J by 3 bases, with 8 bases between them. Germline CDR1 reads GTSNPN; CDR2 reads SVGIG (reference sequence). The CDR3 consists of 14 residues. CDR3 nucleotide sequence: TGTGCCTGGAGTGTATCGCCATCTAATGAAAAACTGTTTTTT. Amino acids: CAWSVSPSNEKLFF.

This sequence joins TRBV5-1 and TRBJ1-4, with D hard to call. The CDR3 totals 13 residues. Between the trimmed V and J ends, which lost 5 bases and 5 bases, there was a span of 10 bases. Germline CDR1 and CDR2: SGHRS and YFSETQ. CDR3 nucleotide sequence: TGCGCCAGCAGAGGACCGGGAAATGAAAAACTGTTTTTT. It codes for CASRGPGNEKLFF.